This is a list of T cell receptor beta chains from one sample in a study of blood T cell repertoires in COVID-19. Here immunoSEQ multiplex PCR was the method, and the copy in TCRdb shows in-frame clones only, minus some. The profile covers approximately 69,000 clones, with roughly 79% appearing a single time and 20% taken by the ten largest. Sequencing input: peripheral blood. These receptors came from a woman aged 65 to 85 with acute or convalescent COVID-19. Each CDR3 is given with its conserved first and last residue. A D gene is named only where the DNA matches it firmly. Size is omitted from some rows. Given values are once, few, many or a class for expanded clones.

J	V	D	size	DNA	CDR3
TRBJ1-2	TRBV28	TRBD1	NA	TGTGCCAGCAGTTTGGGCGACAGGGCTAGCTATGGCTACACCTTC	CASSLGDRASYGYTF
TRBJ2-1	TRBV27	TRBD1	NA	TGTGCCAGCAGTTTGGGGACAGGGAATGAGCAGTTCTTC	CASSLGTGNEQFF
TRBJ2-5	TRBV5-6	NA	NA	TGTGCCAGCAGCTTGTGGGGGCGGCCGCAAGAGACCCAGTACTTC	CASSLWGRPQETQYF
TRBJ2-7	TRBV28	TRBD2	many	TGTGCCAGCGGAGGTAGCGGGAGTCTCTCCTACGAGCAGTACTTC	CASGGSGSLSYEQYF
TRBJ1-1	TRBV18	NA	NA	TGTGCCAGCTCACCGGCCCAAATGAACACTGAAGCTTTCTTT	CASSPAQMNTEAFF
TRBJ2-3	TRBV6-5	TRBD2	NA	TGTGCCAGCAGGTCGGGCGGGAGGAGCACAGATACGCAGTATTTT	CASRSGGRSTDTQYF
TRBJ2-7	TRBV4-1	NA	few	TGCGCCAGCAGCCAAGTTACCGGGGGACGATCCTACGAGCAGTACTTC	CASSQVTGGRSYEQYF
TRBJ2-1	TRBV5-4	NA	NA	TGTGCCAGCAGCCATGGACAGAGCTCCTACAATGAGCAGTTCTTC	CASSHGQSSYNEQFF
TRBJ2-1	TRBV27	NA	once	TGTGCCAGCAGTTTATTGGACATCGGCAATGAGCAGTTCTTC	CASSLLDIGNEQFF
TRBJ1-2	TRBV7-6	NA	NA	TGTGCCAGCAGCTTAGAGACAGGCTCCTATGGCTACACCTTC	CASSLETGSYGYTF
TRBJ1-5	TRBV6-5	TRBD1	NA	TGTGCCAGCTTGGCCAGGACAGGGGGCAATCAGCCCCAGCATTTT	CASLARTGGNQPQHF
TRBJ1-5	TRBV28	TRBD1	NA	TGTGCCAGTAGGGACAGTAATCAGCCCCAGCATTTT	CASRDSNQPQHF
TRBJ1-2	TRBV30	NA	few	TGTGCCTGGAGTTTTCCGGGACTCTCTGGAGGCTATGGCTACACCTTC	CAWSFPGLSGGYGYTF
TRBJ1-5	TRBV10-3	NA	NA	TGTGCCATCAGCCGGGACACAGGAGTTCAGCCCCAGCATTTT	CAISRDTGVQPQHF
TRBJ1-1	TRBV6-5	TRBD1	NA	TGTGCCAGCAGAAAACAGGGGAGGTCTGAAGCTTTCTTT	CASRKQGRSEAFF
TRBJ2-1	TRBV5-1	TRBD2	NA	TGCGCCAGCAGCTTGCGACTAGCGGGGCTCAATGAGCAGTTCTTC	CASSLRLAGLNEQFF
TRBJ1-2	TRBV28	NA	NA	TGCGCCGTGGGCGTTGGAGGTCGGTATGGCTACACCTTC	CAVGVGGRYGYTF
TRBJ2-7	TRBV21-1	NA	NA	TGTGCCACCATTAGTAGGGACAGTACATCCTACGAGCAGTACTTC	CATISRDSTSYEQYF
TRBJ1-4	TRBV19	NA	NA	TGTGCCAGTAGTATCGCGGTAACTAATGAAAAACTGTTTTTT	CASSIAVTNEKLFF
TRBJ2-1	TRBV7-3	TRBD2	NA	TGTGCCAGCAGCTTCAGGCCCCTACGGGAGGGCCTGGGATACAATGAGCAGTTCTTC	CASSFRPLREGLGYNEQFF
TRBJ1-5	TRBV20-1	NA	NA	TGCAGTGCCCCGGGGGTGCCCCAGCATTTT	CSAPGVPQHF
TRBJ1-3	TRBV6-1	NA	once	TGTGCCAGCAGTTCCCCGGTGTACTCTGGAAACACCATATATTTT	CASSSPVYSGNTIYF
TRBJ1-3	TRBV11-2	NA	NA	TGTGCCAGCAGCTTAGTAGGGGGGGCTACCTCTGGAAACACCATATATTTT	CASSLVGGATSGNTIYF
TRBJ1-2	TRBV3-1/TRBV3-2	NA	NA	TGTGCCAGCAGCCGCGCCGGGGACTATGGCTACACCTTC	CASSRAGDYGYTF
TRBJ2-7	TRBV3-1/TRBV3-2	TRBD2	NA	TGTGCCAGCAGTCGCCCCGGGACTAGCGCCTACGAGCAGTACTTC	CASSRPGTSAYEQYF
TRBJ1-5	TRBV28	TRBD1	NA	TGTGCCAGCAGTACCCCGGGACAGGGGCATCAGCCCCAGCATTTT	CASSTPGQGHQPQHF